Sequencing of this T cell receptor (beta chain) was carried out in a study of identifying expanded T cells in peripheral blood. Here immunoSEQ multiplex PCR was the method, and the copy in TCRdb shows in-frame clones only, minus some. The sample shows tens of thousands of clones, 84% of them seen only once. About this clone itself: The antigen is unknown.

V was cut by 7 bases and J by 6 bases, with 9 bases left in between. The CDR3 has 11 residues. The germline V gene has CDR1 LNHDA and CDR2 SQIVND (reference sequence). Notes on the study in general: Variance in clone template counts between approximately two-week samples significantly increased with total template count across all healthy donors. Over around two and four weeks, about 15 and 19 clones changed, versus 1.2 between replicates.

The V and J genes are TRBV19 and TRBJ1-2, with a weak D call TRBD1 (5 bases). Sequenced material: blood. This sequence originates from a person between 18 and 70 years old in good health. The CDR3: CASMGGNGYTF. Here the CDR3 DNA reads TGTGCCAGTATGGGGGGAAATGGCTACACCTTC.